The 20 T cell receptor beta chains below all came from one sample that was sequenced in a study of neoadjuvant anti-PD-1 for oral cavity cancer (dated by TCRdb to about 2021). Libraries were made using the immunoSEQ multiplex PCR assay. TCRdb retrieved this table from immuneACCESS and kept in-frame rearrangements only. Not all clones are present; in checked studies, unresolved V genes account for under half, and no reason is known for the remainder. For this sample there are around 65,000 clones; roughly nine tenths appear just once. The ten most abundant clones make up around 2.8% of the sample. The sample's time point label, decoded: after neoadjuvant nivolumab, at surgical resection. The input for sequencing was PBMCs, taken after nivolumab (anti-PD-1) treatment. The receptors originated from a person between 40 and 85 years old with oral cavity squamous cell carcinoma.

This chain uses TRBV5-4 with TRBJ2-5, with D possibly matching TRBD1 (6 bases). In germline, CDR1 is SGHNT, CDR2 YYREEE (reference sequence). This CDR3 region has 15 residues. V lost 5 bases to trimming and J lost 5 bases, with 19 bases between them. CDR3 loop: CASRALNRVGETQYF. CDR3 coding DNA: TGTGCCAGCAGAGCTTTAAACAGGGTGGGGGAGACCCAGTACTTC.

J is TRBJ1-1 and V is TRBV5-1; a possible D gene is TRBD1 (5 bases). Trimming stripped 2 bases from V and 0 bases from J, with 14 bases between. Looked up from germline, CDR1 is SGHRS and CDR2 is YFSETQ. The CDR3 runs 16 residues. CDR3 in DNA: TGCGCCAGCAGCTTCCTGACAGTGACCATGAACACTGAAGCTTTCTTT. Its translation: CASSFLTVTMNTEAFF. Drawing the rest from reference TRBV5-1 and TRBJ1-1, the complete variable domain is KAGVTQTPRYLIKTRGQQVTLSCSPISGHRSVSWYQQTPGQGLQFLFEYFSETQRNKGNFPGRFSGRQFSNSRSEMNVSTLELGDSALYLCASSFLTVTMNTEAFFGQGTRLTVV.

This chain uses TRBV11-2 with TRBJ2-4, with 8 bases identical to TRBD2. The V and J ends lost 5 bases and 3 bases, in that order; junction bases with no gene match: 18. The CDR3 contains 19 residues. In germline, CDR1 is SGHAT, CDR2 FQNNGV. Here the CDR3 reads CASSRKDGSAGGDKNIQYF. CDR3 DNA: TGTGCCAGCAGCCGAAAAGATGGGTCGGCGGGAGGTGACAAAAACATTCAGTACTTC.

The rearrangement uses TRBV6-5 and TRBJ2-7, with no clear D. Trimming stripped 6 bases from V and 2 bases from J, with 17 bases between. Germline V CDR1 and CDR2: MNHEY, SVGAGI. The CDR3 covers 15 residues. The CDR3 is CASSKPGTTTYEQYF. The DNA for the CDR3 is TGTGCCAGCAGCAAGCCGGGCACGACCACCTACGAGCAGTACTTC.

The chain has TRBV29-1 and TRBJ1-1; 9 bases fit TRBD1. The germline V gene has CDR1 SQVTM and CDR2 ANQGSEA. Trimming cost V 2 bases and J 5 bases; bases outside gene matches: 9. The CDR3 has 15 residues. The CDR3 sequence: CSVESPGQGVTEAFF. CDR3 DNA: TGCAGCGTTGAATCGCCGGGACAGGGAGTAACTGAAGCTTTCTTT.

The V gene is TRBV7-9, the J gene TRBJ2-7; 7 bases align to TRBD2. Germline-derived CDR1 and CDR2 are SEHNR and FQNEAQ (reference sequence). This CDR3 is built from 14 residues. Trimming took 2 bases from V and 6 from J; bases not matched to a gene: 7. The CDR3 bases are TGTGCCAGCAGCTTACCCGGGAGGATCCGCGAGCAGTACTTC. Its translation is CASSLPGRIREQYF.

The V and J genes are TRBV7-9 and TRBJ1-5; weak D call: TRBD1 (6 bases). The CDR3 consists of 16 residues. Trimming pared 3 bases from V and 8 bases from J, leaving 20 bases between. CDR1 SEHNR and CDR2 FQNEAQ come from the germline V gene (reference sequence). The CDR3 bases are TGTGCCAGCAGCTTTGAGGCAGGGGCCCGGCGGGAGCCCCAGCATTTT. This gives the protein CASSFEAGARREPQHF.

The CDR3 sequence is CASSHFQGAKNYGYTF. CDR3 in DNA: TGCGCCAGCAGCCATTTCCAGGGGGCGAAAAACTATGGCTACACCTTC. The chain joins TRBV4-1 to TRBJ1-2; TRBD1 matches at 8 bases. CDR1 and CDR2 (germline): MGHRA, YSYEKL. The CDR3 is made up of 16 amino acids. Trimming removed 3 bases from V and 2 bases from J; junction bases left unmatched: 8.

The gene calls are TRBV2 and TRBJ2-7; D unresolved. The CDR3 has 11 residues. Trimming pared 6 bases from V and 4 bases from J, leaving 7 bases between. In germline, CDR1 is SNHLY, CDR2 FYNNEI. The CDR3 region is CASSYLYEQYF. Here the CDR3 DNA reads TGTGCCAGCAGCTATCTTTACGAGCAGTACTTC.

V and J are TRBV4-1 and TRBJ2-7, with 12 bases fitting TRBD2. The CDR3 spans 17 residues. In germline, CDR1 is MGHRA, CDR2 YSYEKL. The V and J ends lost 0 bases and 4 bases, in that order; junction bases with no gene match: 7. CDR3 loop: CASSQDPGTSGSYEQYF. CDR3 coding DNA: TGCGCCAGCAGCCAAGATCCCGGGACTAGCGGGTCATACGAGCAGTACTTC.

The rearrangement links TRBV5-8 to TRBJ2-7; 12 bases are shared with TRBD2. The CDR3 covers 16 residues. J was trimmed by 0 bases and V by 0 bases; bases with no gene match: 1. Germline V lookup: CDR1 SGHTS, CDR2 YDEGEE. CDR3 loop: CASSLGTSGISYEQYF. In DNA, the CDR3 is TGTGCCAGCAGCTTGGGGACTAGCGGGATCTCCTACGAGCAGTACTTC.

This chain links TRBV28 with TRBJ2-6; possibly TRBD2 for D (5 bases). CDR3 length: 15 residues. Looked up from germline, CDR1 is MDHEN and CDR2 is SYDVKM. V was clipped by 3 bases and J by 3 bases, with 9 bases between them. The DNA of the CDR3 is TGTGCCAGCAGTTTGTCGGGGTATGGGGCCAACGTCCTGACTTTC. This gives the protein CASSLSGYGANVLTF.

The genes are TRBV4-2 and TRBJ1-5; D possibly corresponds to TRBD1 (6 bases). The CDR3 runs 15 residues. Germline V gene data show CDR1 as LGHNA and CDR2 as YNFKEQ. Deletions cut 0 bases from V and 4 bases from J, with 10 bases between. Here the CDR3 reads CASSQDGTKNQPQHF. The CDR3 nucleotides are TGTGCCAGCAGCCAAGACGGGACAAAGAATCAGCCCCAGCATTTT.

The chain combines TRBV29-1 with TRBJ1-5; TRBD1 agrees at 9 bases. Germline V gene sequence: CDR1 SQVTM, CDR2 ANQGSEA. This CDR3 region has 14 residues. With 6 bases clipped from V and 7 bases from J, the junction kept 10 bases outside the gene matches. DNA of the CDR3: TGCAGCGTAAGAGACAGGGGGTCGGGCCAGCCCCAGCATTTT. Its translation is CSVRDRGSGQPQHF.

The gene calls are TRBV2 and TRBJ2-7, with 9 bases lining up with TRBD1. Germline V gene sequence: CDR1 SNHLY, CDR2 FYNNEI. With V trimmed by 8 bases and J by 4 bases, 3 bases remained unmatched. This CDR3 has 12 amino acids. The CDR3 DNA reads TGTGCCAGCTGGGACAGGGCATACGAGCAGTACTTC. Residues: CASWDRAYEQYF. The entire variable domain, with the rest obtained from reference TRBV2 and TRBJ2-7, is as follows: EPEVTQTPSHQVTQMGQEVILRCVPISNHLYFYWYRQILGQKVEFLVSFYNNEISEKSEIFDDQFSVERPDGSNFTLKIRSTKLEDSAMYFCASWDRAYEQYFGPGTRLTVT.

As regards this clone: Relative to the germline gene, one junction end is altered; a read error may explain this. The V call is TRBV6-6, the J call TRBJ2-7; 10 bases align to TRBD2. This CDR3 comprises 16 residues. Germline lookup yields CDR1 MNHNY and CDR2 SVGAGI (reference sequence). In DNA, the CDR3 is TGTGCCACCAGTAGAGGTCTAGCGGGAGTCGGGTACGAGCAGTACTTC. Protein product: CATSRGLAGVGYEQYF.

The J gene is TRBJ2-7, the V gene TRBV7-6; 10 nucleotides line up with TRBD2. V lost 6 bases to trimming and J lost 2 bases; unmatched junction nucleotides: 7. CDR3 length equals 15 residues. CDR1 and CDR2 from the germline V gene are SGHVS and FNYEAQ. The CDR3 DNA is TGTGCCAGCAGTCAAGAAGCGGGAGGGCCCTACGAGCAGTACTTC. Translated, it gives CASSQEAGGPYEQYF.

The genes are TRBV28 and TRBJ2-7, with D maybe TRBD2 (5 bases). This CDR3 has 13 amino acids. V shed 7 bases and J shed 2 bases, with 12 bases lying between them. CDR1 MDHEN and CDR2 SYDVKM come from the germline V gene. The CDR3 DNA is TGTGCCAGCACCTCGGGGTCTCCCTACGAGCAGTACTTC. Translation gives CASTSGSPYEQYF.

The chain carries TRBV6-1 and TRBJ1-1; D unresolved. Germline CDR1 reads MNHNS; CDR2 reads SASEGT. The CDR3 is made up of 14 amino acids. Trimming pared 1 base from V and 0 bases from J, leaving 6 bases between. This CDR3 reads CASSEGVMNTEAFF. The CDR3, as DNA: TGTGCCAGCAGTGAAGGGGTGATGAACACTGAAGCTTTCTTT.

The chain recombines TRBV7-2 with TRBJ2-5, with 14 bases lining up with TRBD2. From germline, CDR1 is SGHTA and CDR2 FQGNSA. V lost 5 bases to trimming and J lost 5 bases; unmatched junction nucleotides: 7. The CDR3 length is 16 residues. CDR3 loop: CASSPGLAGDRETQYF. In nucleotides, the CDR3 is TGTGCCAGCAGCCCGGGACTAGCGGGAGATCGGGAGACCCAGTACTTC.